This entry lists 2 T cell receptor beta chains sequenced from one sample in a study of cytomegalovirus exposure and HLA in healthy donors. In the PCR, 60 Vbeta and 13 Jbeta primers were used. The assay was immunoSEQ multiplex PCR, and TCRdb's table has in-frame clones only and misses some. The sample holds 180,000 or so clones, 80% seen once. The specimen sequenced was PBMCs. These receptors were taken from a girl between 10 and 17 years old in good health and CMV-seropositive.

J is TRBJ2-7 and V is TRBV7-9, with 10 nucleotides matching TRBD1. CDR3 size: 16 residues. CDR1 and CDR2 (germline): SEHNR, FQNEAQ (reference sequence). Trimming took 2 bases from V and 6 from J; bases not matched to a gene: 10. CDR3 bases: TGTGCCAGCAGCTTAACCGGGACAGGGGCCCTCTTCGAGCAGTACTTC. Protein sequence: CASSLTGTGALFEQYF. The complete variable domain, with remaining parts taken from reference TRBV7-9 and TRBJ2-7, reads DTGVSQNPRHKITKRGQNVTFRCDPISEHNRLYWYRQTLGQGPEFLTYFQNEAQLEKSRLLSDRFSAERPKGSFSTLEIQRTEQGDSAMYLCASSLTGTGALFEQYFGPGTRLTVT.

The genes are TRBV18 and TRBJ2-7, with 8 bases aligning to TRBD2. Germline values: CDR1 KGHSH, CDR2 LQKENI. The CDR3 has 14 residues. Losses at the gene ends were 4 bases for V and 4 bases for J; bases not matched to a gene: 6. Here the CDR3 DNA reads TGTGCCAGCTCACGCACTAGCGGAGCTTACGAGCAGTACTTC. This sequence encodes CASSRTSGAYEQYF.